A single sample gave rise to the 15 T cell receptor beta chains below, sequenced in a study of T cells after somatic rescue of genetic block. TCRdb's copy holds only in-frame clones and misses some; the assay was immunoSEQ multiplex PCR. The sample includes over 14,000 clones, less than 75% of them seen just once. Sample: peripheral blood mononuclear cells (PBMCs). The source of these receptors is a man between 18 and 29 years old.

The chain recombines TRBV6-6 with TRBJ2-3; no clear D gene. Trimming cost V 4 bases and J 6 bases, with 8 bases left between them. Germline values: CDR1 MNHNY, CDR2 SVGAGI (reference sequence). This CDR3 comprises 12 residues. The CDR3 coding sequence is TGTGCCAGCAGTTCTACTTCTGATACGCAGTATTTT. Translation gives CASSSTSDTQYF.

The J gene is TRBJ2-2, the V gene TRBV5-1; maybe TRBD2 (7 bases). Germline V gene data show CDR1 as SGHRS and CDR2 as YFSETQ. Deletions cut 7 bases from V and 1 base from J, with 14 bases between. This CDR3 has 15 amino acids. The CDR3 DNA follows: TGCGCCAGCCGCTACAGGGAGGGGAACACCGGGGAGCTGTTTTTT. This codes for CASRYREGNTGELFF.

V is TRBV10-3 and J is TRBJ1-3, with 8 bases that match TRBD1. V lost 3 bases to trimming and J lost 1 base; unmatched junction nucleotides: 8. CDR1 ENHRY and CDR2 SYGVKD come from the germline V gene. This CDR3 region has 17 residues. CDR3 sequence (DNA): TGTGCCATCAGTGATAGAGGACAGGGAACTTCTGGAAACACCATATATTTT. Translated, it gives CAISDRGQGTSGNTIYF.

The CDR3 nucleotides read TGCAGCGTTGAAAATGGACCCACCTTTTACAATGAGCAGTTCTTC. It yields the protein CSVENGPTFYNEQFF. V and J are TRBV29-1 and TRBJ2-1, with unresolved D. V lost 2 bases and J 4 bases, leaving 15 bases between the germline ends. There are 15 residues in the CDR3. Germline CDR1 is SQVTM and CDR2 is ANQGSEA.

The V gene is TRBV25-1, the J gene TRBJ1-1; D is possibly TRBD1 (6 bases). Trimming cost V 4 bases and J 3 bases, with 18 bases left between them. Per germline, CDR1 MGHDK and CDR2 SYGVNS. The CDR3 totals 16 residues. CDR3 region: CASSGLKGEGYTEAFF. The CDR3 bases are TGTGCCAGCAGTGGGCTTAAGGGGGAGGGCTACACTGAAGCTTTCTTT.

This rearrangement joins TRBV5-1 to TRBJ2-7; no reliable D call. Germline CDR1 and CDR2: SGHRS and YFSETQ. The CDR3 is made up of 11 amino acids. V was trimmed by 5 bases and J by 6 bases, leaving 9 bases between them. CDR3: CASSLTTEQYF. The CDR3 nucleotides read TGCGCCAGCAGTTTAACAACCGAGCAGTACTTC.

A few counts support this clone. The rearrangement uses TRBV7-9 and TRBJ2-2, with 10 bases lining up with TRBD2. V dropped 6 bases and J dropped 7; count of bases not matched to a gene: 17. The CDR3 is 18 residues long. Germline CDR1 is SEHNR and CDR2 is FQNEAQ (reference sequence). The CDR3 spells CASRITNLAGVEGGELFF. CDR3 in DNA: TGTGCCAGCAGGATTACTAATCTAGCGGGAGTTGAAGGCGGGGAGCTGTTTTTT.

The chain employs TRBV5-1 and TRBJ2-7, with 9 bases fitting TRBD1. The CDR3 has 16 amino acids. The junction had 10 bases not matched to a gene; V was cut back by 0 bases and J by 6 bases. The germline gives CDR1 SGHRS, CDR2 YFSETQ. The CDR3 DNA follows: TGCGCCAGCAGCTTGGCCCCACAGGGGGCGTCGGGCGAGCAGTACTTC. Protein: CASSLAPQGASGEQYF.

V usage is TRBV5-1 and J usage is TRBJ2-5; TRBD2 matches at 9 bases. The trim removed 0 bases at V and 4 bases at J, leaving 10 bases unmatched. This CDR3 spans 17 amino acids. Per germline, CDR1 SGHRS and CDR2 YFSETQ. The CDR3 reads CASSLAFGREGRETQYF. The CDR3, as DNA: TGCGCCAGCAGCTTGGCGTTCGGGCGGGAGGGGCGAGAGACCCAGTACTTC. The full variable domain, rest sourced from reference TRBV5-1 and TRBJ2-5, is KAGVTQTPRYLIKTRGQQVTLSCSPISGHRSVSWYQQTPGQGLQFLFEYFSETQRNKGNFPGRFSGRQFSNSRSEMNVSTLELGDSALYLCASSLAFGREGRETQYFGPGTRLLVL.

This chain connects TRBV9 to TRBJ1-3; unclear D gene. Germline CDR1 is SGDLS and CDR2 is YYNGEE. The CDR3 spans 17 residues. The V end was cut by 0 bases, the J end by 4 bases, with 17 bases between. DNA for the CDR3: TGTGCCAGCAGCGTAGGGATAGCGGGAGCCTGGGGAAACACCATATATTTT. Translated, it gives CASSVGIAGAWGNTIYF.

In its sample, this clone was seen once. The chain carries TRBV7-8 and TRBJ2-4, with D possibly TRBD1 on 6 matching bases. Germline lookup yields CDR1 SGHVS and CDR2 FQNEAQ. The CDR3 length is 14 residues. Trimming stripped 1 base from V and 6 bases from J, with 10 bases between. The CDR3 region has the DNA TGTGCCAGCAGCTTAGGAGGGGGTACAAACATTCAGTACTTC. Translating gives CASSLGGGTNIQYF.

J is TRBJ2-7 and V is TRBV7-9; D is possibly TRBD1 (5 bases). CDR1 is SEHNR, CDR2 FQNEAQ, per germline (reference sequence). Trimming removed 6 bases from V and 2 bases from J, with 14 bases in between. There are 14 residues in the CDR3. The CDR3 bases are TGTGCCAGCAGGCCGACAGCGATAGCCTACGAGCAGTACTTC. Translating gives CASRPTAIAYEQYF.

The chain is built from TRBV2 and TRBJ1-6; 8 positions agree with TRBD1. CDR3 length: 15 amino acids. Trimming took 4 bases from V and 6 from J; bases not matched to a gene: 5. Germline V lookup: CDR1 SNHLY, CDR2 FYNNEI. CDR3 in amino acids: CASSGPRGLNSPLHF. The CDR3 DNA follows: TGTGCCAGCAGTGGCCCCAGGGGGCTTAATTCACCCCTCCACTTT.

The chain couples TRBV6-5 to TRBJ2-5; no firm D call. The CDR3 consists of 14 residues. Trimming stripped 2 bases from V and 3 bases from J, with 10 bases between. Germline V gene data show CDR1 as MNHEY and CDR2 as SVGAGI. In DNA, the CDR3 is TGTGCCAGCAGTTACGGGTACTCCGAAGAGACCCAGTACTTC. It encodes CASSYGYSEETQYF.

This clone was found a few times. The rearrangement links TRBV11-2 to TRBJ2-3; no definite D call. The V gene lost 3 bases and the J gene lost 2 bases, with 9 bases spanning the gap. Germline V gene lookup returns CDR1 SGHAT and CDR2 FQNNGV. This CDR3 has 14 residues. The CDR3: CASSFSRATDTQYF. The CDR3 nucleotides are TGTGCCAGCAGCTTCTCTAGGGCCACAGATACGCAGTATTTT. The whole variable domain, remainder taken from reference TRBV11-2 and TRBJ2-3, is EAGVAQSPRYKIIEKRQSVAFWCNPISGHATLYWYQQILGQGPKLLIQFQNNGVVDDSQLPKDRFSAERLKGVDSTLKIQPAKLEDSAVYLCASSFSRATDTQYFGPGTRLTVL.